One sample yielded the 14 T cell receptor beta chains listed below, sequenced in a study of regulatory T cells in long-lasting Graves disease. Time point: persistent/refractory GD, antithyroid drugs over 5 years with positive TRAb. With RNA extracted from PBMCs as input, the TCR library was made. Construction of TCR beta libraries relied on iRepertoire HTBI primers and on Arm-PCR targeting CDR3 regions. Using its own MiXCR run on the multiplex PCR reads, TCRdb lists one record per CDR3 protein. This table holds about 470,000 distinct CDR3 sequences, less than 25% found once. Source: peripheral blood mononuclear cells (PBMCs), taken when the disease was refractory, from a patient treated with antithyroid drugs. These TCRs come from a female donor with Graves disease.

The CDR3 nucleotides read TGTGCCAGCAGTCCCCCTCTACGGGGGACGGGGGGGACCCAGTACTTC. It yields the protein CASSPPLRGTGGTQYF. The rearrangement uses TRBV11-2 and TRBJ2-5, with TRBD2 matching over 7 bases. J was trimmed by 7 bases and V by 6 bases; bases with no gene match: 17. The CDR3 contains 16 residues. CDR1 is SGHAT and CDR2 is FQNNGV in the germline V gene.

This clonotype was seen repeatedly, ten times or more. J is TRBJ2-2 and V is TRBV28; D perhaps matches TRBD2 (6 bases). Germline-derived CDR1 and CDR2 are MDHEN and SYDVKM. V was trimmed by 4 bases and J by 4 bases, leaving 19 bases between them. The CDR3 is 17 amino acids. The CDR3 nucleotides are TGTGCCAGCAGTTCGGCTGAAATCGGGAGCCCCACCGGGGAGCTGTTTTTT. This codes for CASSSAEIGSPTGELFF. Full variable domain (rest looked up from reference TRBV28 and TRBJ2-2): DVKVTQSSRYLVKRTGEKVFLECVQDMDHENMFWYRQDPGLGLRLIYFSYDVKMKEKGDIPEGYSVSREKKERFSLILESASTNQTSMYLCASSSAEIGSPTGELFFGEGSRLTVL.

At least ten counts were recorded for this clonotype. The V gene is TRBV25-1, the J gene TRBJ2-5, with TRBD2 matching 8 bases. The V gene's germline CDR1 is MGHDK and CDR2 SYGVNS. The CDR3 sequence is 12 residues long. J lost 4 bases, V lost 7 bases, and 2 bases had no gene match. CDR3 in DNA: TGTGCCAGCAACCTAGCGGGAGAGACCCAGTACTTC. Amino acids: CASNLAGETQYF.

There are a few counts of this clonotype. The CDR3 reads CASSLELASEQYF. In DNA, the CDR3 is TGTGCCAGCAGCTTAGAGTTAGCCAGCGAGCAGTACTTC. The V and J genes are TRBV11-3 and TRBJ2-7, with D unresolved. CDR1 and CDR2 from the germline V gene are SGHNT and YENEEA. The CDR3 length is 13 residues. Trimming pared 0 bases from V and 6 bases from J, leaving 9 bases between.

Note on this clonotype: A far bigger clonotype differs at one base, so this is likely a read error. This likely comes from a read error, as the CDR3 has no conserved phenylalanine or tryptophan at its end. The V gene is TRBV6-1, the J gene TRBJ2-7; D not resolved. CDR3 length: 12 residues. Trimming took 6 bases from V and 0 from J, leaving 6 bases between them. The germline gives CDR1 MNHNS, CDR2 SASEGT. The DNA for the CDR3 is TGTGCCAGCAGCCTCTACTCCTACGAGCAGTACTCC. Protein product: CASSLYSYEQYS.

The chain carries TRBV2 and TRBJ2-3; unclear D gene. Germline V gene sequence: CDR1 SNHLY, CDR2 FYNNEI. V was cut by 7 bases and J by 1 base, with 12 bases left in between. CDR3 length equals 14 residues. In DNA form, the CDR3 reads TGTGCCAGCATACGCGAGGAAGGCACAGATACGCAGTATTTT. Translated: CASIREEGTDTQYF.

Worth noting for this clonotype: One base away lies a much larger clone, so this may be a sequencing read error. The gene calls are TRBV6-1 and TRBJ2-5; D possibly corresponds to TRBD1 (6 bases). CDR1 MNHNS and CDR2 SASEGT come from the germline V gene. This CDR3 contains 16 residues. The CDR3 sequence is CASSEQPWTDQDTQYF. CDR3 nucleotide sequence: TGTGCCAGCAGTGAACAGCCGTGGACAGATCAAGATACCCAGTACTTC.

This clonotype was counted at least ten times. The CDR3 DNA sequence: TGTGCCAGCAGCTTGGCCAGTAGCGGGAGGGCTTCCTCGGGGACCGGGGAGCTGTTTTTT. Amino acids: CASSLASSGRASSGTGELFF. The chain employs TRBV5-5 and TRBJ2-2; 11 bases are a match to TRBD2. V was pared by 0 bases and J by 5 bases, with 15 bases of the junction left unmatched. Per germline, CDR1 SGHKS and CDR2 YYEKEE (reference sequence). The CDR3 covers 20 residues. The full variable domain, with the rest looked up from reference TRBV5-5 and TRBJ2-2, is DAGVTQSPTHLIKTRGQQVTLRCSPISGHKSVSWYQQVLGQGPQFIFQYYEKEERGRGNFPDRFSARQFPNYSSELNVNALLLGDSALYLCASSLASSGRASSGTGELFFGEGSRLTVL.

This clonotype was detected many times. The chain uses TRBV15 and TRBJ1-1; D gene ambiguous. Trimming removed 0 bases from V and 11 bases from J, with 16 bases in between. The length of the CDR3 is 14 residues. Looked up from germline, CDR1 is LNHNV and CDR2 is YYDKDF (reference sequence). The CDR3 loop is CATSRDLDGEYAFF. In nucleotides, the CDR3 is TGTGCCACCAGCAGAGATCTTGATGGGGAGTACGCTTTCTTT.

The V call is TRBV2, the J call TRBJ2-3; D is uncertain. V lost 4 bases to trimming and J lost 0 bases, with 11 bases between them. The CDR3 runs to 15 residues. Germline V gene data show CDR1 as SNHLY and CDR2 as FYNNEI. As DNA, the CDR3 is TGTGCCAGCAGTGCGGTAGCTCAAAGCACAGATACGCAGTATTTT. This encodes CASSAVAQSTDTQYF.

This clonotype was detected many times. This sequence joins TRBV28 and TRBJ2-7; no firm D call. CDR1 MDHEN and CDR2 SYDVKM come from the germline V gene. The CDR3 totals 10 residues. The V and J ends lost 5 bases and 5 bases respectively, with 4 bases between them. The CDR3, as DNA: TGTGCCAGCAGTCTCCACGAGCAGTACTTC. Its translation is CASSLHEQYF. Complete variable domain (other parts from reference TRBV28 and TRBJ2-7): DVKVTQSSRYLVKRTGEKVFLECVQDMDHENMFWYRQDPGLGLRLIYFSYDVKMKEKGDIPEGYSVSREKKERFSLILESASTNQTSMYLCASSLHEQYFGPGTRLTVT.

The chain combines TRBV4-1 with TRBJ2-7; D possibly corresponds to TRBD2 (6 bases). Between the trimmed V and J ends, which lost 5 bases and 2 bases, there was a span of 13 bases. This CDR3 region has 14 residues. CDR1 is MGHRA and CDR2 is YSYEKL in the germline V gene. In DNA, the CDR3 is TGCGCCAGCAGCTACCCGACTAGAACCTACGAGCAGTACTTC. Translated: CASSYPTRTYEQYF.

In the case of this clonotype: With a much larger clone just one base away, this may be a read error. This chain links TRBV12-3 or TRBV12-4 with TRBJ2-5; no firm D call. CDR3 length: 13 residues. This CDR3 is CVSSLRVTETQYF. The CDR3 DNA sequence: TGTGTCAGCAGTTTAAGGGTCACAGAGACCCAGTACTTC.

V usage is TRBV14 and J usage is TRBJ1-6; 7 bases line up with TRBD1. CDR1 and CDR2 from the germline V gene are SGHDN and FVKESK. There are 16 residues in the CDR3. The junction had 3 bases not matched to a gene; V was cut back by 4 bases and J by 0 bases. CDR3 DNA sequence: TGTGCCAGCAGCCTCCAGGGGGGCTCCTATAATTCACCCCTCCACTTT. The encoded protein is CASSLQGGSYNSPLHF.